These T cell receptor beta chains were read from a single sample in a study of liver allograft versus peripheral blood T cells. TCRdb passed the reads through MiXCR, listing each CDR3 protein once. The table includes approximately 9,800 distinct CDR3 sequences, roughly 25% detected once. The receptors stem from a human patient who had a liver transplant. Some T cells may be supplied by the graft donor. CDR3s include the opening cysteine and the closing phenylalanine or tryptophan. D genes are given only for firm matches. Clone size is stated in some rows and not others, as once, few, many or a class when expanded.

TRBJ1-5 | TRBV28 | 13 | medium-sized | . | TGTGCCAGCACCCAGGGAATGGATCAGCCCCAGCATTTT | CASTQGMDQPQHF
TRBJ2-3 | TRBV6-5 | 17 | medium-sized | . | TGTGCCAGCAGTTACTCGGGGGCTCCGGGGGCGGGAGATACGCAGTATTTT | CASSYSGAPGAGDTQYF
TRBJ1-4 | TRBV10-3 | 17 | medium-sized | . | TGTGCCATCAGCGAGGACAGAACTTCACCAACTAATGAAAAACTGTTTTTT | CAISEDRTSPTNEKLFF
TRBJ1-5 | TRBV27 | 15 | medium-sized | TRBD1 | TGTGCCAGCAGTTCTATGACAGGGCACAATCAGCCCCAGCATTTT | CASSSMTGHNQPQHF
TRBJ2-3 | TRBV11-3 | 14 | . | . | TGTGCCAGCAGCCTACAGGGCGTTAAGGGTACGCAGTATTTT | CASSLQGVKGTQYF
TRBJ1-1 | TRBV6-1 | 13 | medium-sized | . | TGTGCCAGCAGTGAATCGCAGGGGACTGAAGCTTTCTTT | CASSESQGTEAFF
TRBJ2-1 | TRBV6-6 | 16 | medium-sized | TRBD2 | TGTGCCAGCAGTTTCCGACTAGCGGGAGGAGACAATGAGCAGTTCTTC | CASSFRLAGGDNEQFF
TRBJ1-4 | TRBV6-1 | 18 | medium-sized | . | TGTGCCAGCAGTCTGAAATACAGGGAGAGGTCGACTAATGAAAAACTGTTTTTT | CASSLKYRERSTNEKLFF
TRBJ1-5 | TRBV30 | 13 | . | . | TGTGCCTGGAGTCTACAGGGCGAACAGCCCCAGCATTTT | CAWSLQGEQPQHF
TRBJ1-6 | TRBV18 | 15 | medium-sized | . | TGTGCCAGCTCACCTGACAGACCCCCAGGCTCACCCCTCCACTTT | CASSPDRPPGSPLHF
TRBJ2-3 | TRBV5-5 | 13 | . | . | TGTGCCAGCAGCTTGGTACGGTTACATACGCAGTATTTT | CASSLVRLHTQYF
TRBJ2-3 | TRBV5-6 | 16 | many | TRBD1 | TGTGCCAGCAGCGTGGACAGGGGTAGTGGCACAGATACGCAGTATTTT | CASSVDRGSGTDTQYF
TRBJ2-7 | TRBV20-1 | 13 | . | TRBD1 | TGCAGTGCTAGAGTGGCAGGGGGCGGCGAGCAGTACTTC | CSARVAGGGEQYF
TRBJ1-1 | TRBV7-9 | 14 | . | . | TGTGCCAGCAGCTTAGATTGGGGACGTACTGAAGCTTTCTTT | CASSLDWGRTEAFF
TRBJ2-5 | TRBV11-2 | 14 | . | . | TGTGCCAGCAGCCCATTCGGGGGACAAGAGACCCAGTACTTC | CASSPFGGQETQYF
TRBJ1-5 | TRBV27 | 16 | medium-sized | TRBD1 | TGTGCCAGCAGTAGCTTAGGGACAGCCGGTAGTTTGACCCAGCATTTT | CASSSLGTAGSLTQHF
TRBJ2-7 | TRBV18 | 14 | medium-sized | TRBD2 | TGTGCCAGCTCACCAGGCCTAGCGGGGGTTGAGCAGTACTTC | CASSPGLAGVEQYF
TRBJ1-2 | TRBV3-1 | 14 | . | . | TGTGCCAGCAGCCGCCGGGGAGAGGACTATGGCTACACCTTC | CASSRRGEDYGYTF
TRBJ1-2 | TRBV13 | 12 | . | . | TGTGCCAGCAGCTGGGGAGTAGAAGGCTACACCTTC | CASSWGVEGYTF
TRBJ1-5 | TRBV2 | 13 | . | TRBD1 | TGTGCCAGCAGGGGGACAGGGGATCAGCCCCAGCATTTT | CASRGTGDQPQHF
TRBJ2-1 | TRBV5-4 | 15 | . | TRBD1 | TGTGCCAGCAGCTTGGGAAGGACAGGTTACAATGAGCAGTTCTTC | CASSLGRTGYNEQFF
TRBJ1-5 | TRBV19 | 14 | medium-sized | . | TGTGCCAGTAGTCCCGGGGGAAGGGATCAGCCCCAGCATTTT | CASSPGGRDQPQHF
TRBJ2-3 | TRBV7-3 | 16 | few | TRBD2 | TGTGCCAGCAGCAAACTAGCGGGGGGGCGAAGTGATACGCAGTATTTT | CASSKLAGGRSDTQYF
TRBJ2-3 | TRBV20-1 | 17 | . | TRBD2 | TGCAGTGCGGGGGGAGGACTAGCGGGAGGACTCACAGATACGCAGTATTTT | CSAGGGLAGGLTDTQYF
TRBJ2-2 | TRBV28 | 14 | medium-sized | . | TGTGCCAGCAGTAAGTGGAGAAGCACCGGGGAGCTGTTTTTT | CASSKWRSTGELFF
TRBJ2-5 | TRBV28 | 15 | . | TRBD2 | TGTGCCAGCAGTTCCGGCGGGGGGGCCACAGAGACCCAGTACTTC | CASSSGGGATETQYF
TRBJ2-5 | TRBV7-2 | 16 | . | . | TGTGCCAGCAACCTGGTAGAGGGACAAAGGGTAGAGACCCAGTACTTC | CASNLVEGQRVETQYF
TRBJ2-5 | TRBV24-1 | 14 | medium-sized | . | TGTGCCACCAGTGATTCAAAGGGGGTCGAGACCCAGTACTTC | CATSDSKGVETQYF